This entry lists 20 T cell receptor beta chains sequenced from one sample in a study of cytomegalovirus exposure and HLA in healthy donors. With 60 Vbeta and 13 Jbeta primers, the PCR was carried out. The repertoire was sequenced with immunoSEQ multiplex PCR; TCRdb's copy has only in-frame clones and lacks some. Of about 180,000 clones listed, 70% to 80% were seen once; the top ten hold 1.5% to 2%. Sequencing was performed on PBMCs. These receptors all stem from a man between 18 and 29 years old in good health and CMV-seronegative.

CDR3 in DNA: TGCGCCAGCAGCTTGGTAGCGCCTGGCCGGGATGAGCAGTTCTTC. Protein product: CASSLVAPGRDEQFF. This chain joins TRBV5-1 and TRBJ2-1; D is possibly TRBD2 (5 bases). Trimming removed 0 bases from V and 8 bases from J, with 15 bases in between. This CDR3 has 15 amino acids. Germline assignment: CDR1 SGHRS and CDR2 YFSETQ.

This chain's CDR3 is CASSVGATPNITGHSNQPQHF. CDR3 nucleotides: TGTGCCAGCAGCGTAGGAGCCACCCCTAACATAACAGGACATAGCAATCAGCCCCAGCATTTT. V and J are TRBV9 and TRBJ1-5, with D possibly being TRBD1 (5 bases). Germline V gives CDR1 SGDLS, CDR2 YYNGEE. The CDR3 has 21 amino acids. V was cut by 0 bases and J by 0 bases, with 25 bases left in between. Supplemented by reference TRBV9 and TRBJ1-5, the full variable domain reads DSGVTQTPKHLITATGQRVTLRCSPRSGDLSVYWYQQSLDQGLQFLIQYYNGEERAKGNILERFSAQQFPDLHSELNLSSLELGDSALYFCASSVGATPNITGHSNQPQHFGDGTRLSIL.

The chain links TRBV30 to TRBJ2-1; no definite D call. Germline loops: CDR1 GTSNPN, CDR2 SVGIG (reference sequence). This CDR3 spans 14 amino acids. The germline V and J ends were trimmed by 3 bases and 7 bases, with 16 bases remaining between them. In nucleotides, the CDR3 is TGTGCCTGGAGCCACTGGGCAGTTGGGAATGAGCAGTTCTTC. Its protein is CAWSHWAVGNEQFF.

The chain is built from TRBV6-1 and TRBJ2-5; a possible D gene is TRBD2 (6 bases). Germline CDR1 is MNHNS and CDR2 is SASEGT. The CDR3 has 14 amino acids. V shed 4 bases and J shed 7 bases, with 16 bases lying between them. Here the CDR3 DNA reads TGTGCCAGCAGTGCCACTAGCCTAGTCGCGACCCAGTACTTC. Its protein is CASSATSLVATQYF.

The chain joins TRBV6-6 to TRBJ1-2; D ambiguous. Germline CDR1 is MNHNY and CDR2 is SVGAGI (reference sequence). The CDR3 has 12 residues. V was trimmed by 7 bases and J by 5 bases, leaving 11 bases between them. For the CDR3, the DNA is TGTGCCAGCACTGAAAGCGGATATGGCTACACCTTC. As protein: CASTESGYGYTF.

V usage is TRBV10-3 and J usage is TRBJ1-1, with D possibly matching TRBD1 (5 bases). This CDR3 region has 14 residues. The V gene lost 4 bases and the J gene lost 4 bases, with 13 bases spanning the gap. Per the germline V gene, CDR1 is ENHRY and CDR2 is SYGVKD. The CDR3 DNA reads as TGTGCCATCAGTGGGTCGGTCGGGGGCACTGAAGCTTTCTTT. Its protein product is CAISGSVGGTEAFF.

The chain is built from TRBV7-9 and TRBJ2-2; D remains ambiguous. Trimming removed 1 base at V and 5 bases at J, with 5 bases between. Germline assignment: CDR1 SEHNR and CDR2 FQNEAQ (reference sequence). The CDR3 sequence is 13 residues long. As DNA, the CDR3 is TGTGCCAGCAGCTTAGGAGGTACCGGGGAGCTGTTTTTT. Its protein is CASSLGGTGELFF.

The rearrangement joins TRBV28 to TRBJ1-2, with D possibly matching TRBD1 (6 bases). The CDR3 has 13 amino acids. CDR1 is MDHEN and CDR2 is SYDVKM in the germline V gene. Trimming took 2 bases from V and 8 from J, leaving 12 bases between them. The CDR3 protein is CASSLTGMQGYTF. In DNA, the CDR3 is TGTGCCAGCAGTTTAACAGGGATGCAGGGCTACACCTTC.

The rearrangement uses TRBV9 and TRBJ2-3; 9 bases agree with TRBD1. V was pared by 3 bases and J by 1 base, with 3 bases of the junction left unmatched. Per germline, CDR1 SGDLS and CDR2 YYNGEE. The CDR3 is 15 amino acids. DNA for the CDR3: TGTGCCAGCAGCGACCGGGACAGGGGCACAGATACGCAGTATTTT. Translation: CASSDRDRGTDTQYF.

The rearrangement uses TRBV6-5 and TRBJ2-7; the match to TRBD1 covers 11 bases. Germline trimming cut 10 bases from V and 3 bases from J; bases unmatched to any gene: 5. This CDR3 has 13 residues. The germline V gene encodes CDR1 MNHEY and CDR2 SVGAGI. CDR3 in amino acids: CATGQGANYEQYF. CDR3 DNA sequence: TGTGCCACCGGACAGGGGGCCAACTACGAGCAGTACTTC.

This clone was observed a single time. The CDR3 sequence is CASTRTYEQYF. For the CDR3, the DNA is TGTGCCAGCACCAGGACCTACGAGCAGTACTTC. The chain combines TRBV2 with TRBJ2-7; D is undetermined. V lost 7 bases to trimming and J lost 2 bases, with 6 bases between them. CDR1 is SNHLY and CDR2 is FYNNEI in the germline V gene. The CDR3 runs to 11 residues.

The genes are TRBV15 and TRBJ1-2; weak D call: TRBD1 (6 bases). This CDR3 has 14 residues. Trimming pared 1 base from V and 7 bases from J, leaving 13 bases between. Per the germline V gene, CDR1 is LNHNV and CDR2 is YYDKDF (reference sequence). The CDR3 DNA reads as TGTGCCACCAGCAGAGGGACACAGGGAAGTGGCTACACCTTC. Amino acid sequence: CATSRGTQGSGYTF.

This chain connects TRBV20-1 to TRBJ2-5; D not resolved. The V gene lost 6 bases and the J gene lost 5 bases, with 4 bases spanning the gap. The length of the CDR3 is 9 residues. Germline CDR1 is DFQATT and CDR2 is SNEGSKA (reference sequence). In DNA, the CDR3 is TGCAGTGCCGTGGAGACCCAGTACTTC. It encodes CSAVETQYF.

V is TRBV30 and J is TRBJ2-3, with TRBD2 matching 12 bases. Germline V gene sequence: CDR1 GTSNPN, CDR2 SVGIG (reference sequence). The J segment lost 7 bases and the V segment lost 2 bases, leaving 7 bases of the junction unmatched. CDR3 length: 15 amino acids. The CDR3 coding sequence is TGTGCCTGGAGTCCCGCTAGCGGGGGGGGATATACGCAGTATTTT. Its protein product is CAWSPASGGGYTQYF.

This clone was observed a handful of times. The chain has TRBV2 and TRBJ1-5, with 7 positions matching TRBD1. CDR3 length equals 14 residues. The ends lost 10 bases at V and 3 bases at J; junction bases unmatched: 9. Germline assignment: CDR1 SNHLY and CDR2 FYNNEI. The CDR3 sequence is CATNQGTDNQPQHF. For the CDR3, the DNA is TGTGCCACGAACCAGGGGACAGACAATCAGCCCCAGCATTTT.

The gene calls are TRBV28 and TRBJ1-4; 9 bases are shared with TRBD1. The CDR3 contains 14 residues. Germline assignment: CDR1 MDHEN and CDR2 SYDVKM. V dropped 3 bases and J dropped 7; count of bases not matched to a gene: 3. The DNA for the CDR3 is TGTGCCAGCAGTTTGGGGGACAGGGCTGAAAAACTGTTTTTT. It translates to CASSLGDRAEKLFF.

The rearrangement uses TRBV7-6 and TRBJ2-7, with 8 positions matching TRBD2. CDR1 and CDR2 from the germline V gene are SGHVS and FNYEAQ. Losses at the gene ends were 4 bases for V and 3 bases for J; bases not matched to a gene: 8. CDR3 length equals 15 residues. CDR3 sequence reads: CASSSTAGANYEQYF. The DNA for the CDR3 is TGTGCCAGCAGCTCAACAGCGGGAGCGAACTACGAGCAGTACTTC.

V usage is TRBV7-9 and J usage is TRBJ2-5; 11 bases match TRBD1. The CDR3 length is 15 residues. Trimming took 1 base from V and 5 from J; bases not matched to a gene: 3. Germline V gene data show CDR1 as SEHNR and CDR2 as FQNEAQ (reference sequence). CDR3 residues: CASSLGTGGRETQYF. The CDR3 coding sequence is TGTGCCAGCAGCTTAGGGACAGGGGGCCGGGAGACCCAGTACTTC.

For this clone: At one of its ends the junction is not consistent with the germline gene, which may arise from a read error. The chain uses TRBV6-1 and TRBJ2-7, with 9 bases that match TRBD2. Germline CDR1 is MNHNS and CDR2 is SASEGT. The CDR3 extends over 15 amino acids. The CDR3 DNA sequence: TGTGCCAGCAGTGAACAGGGCGGGAGGGCCATATTTGGGAACTTC. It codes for CASSEQGGRAIFGNF.

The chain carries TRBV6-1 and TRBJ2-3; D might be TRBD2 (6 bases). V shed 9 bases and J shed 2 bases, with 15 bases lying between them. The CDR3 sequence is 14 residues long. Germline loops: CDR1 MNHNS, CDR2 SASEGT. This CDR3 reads CASSKDYATDTQYF. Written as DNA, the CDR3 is TGTGCCAGTTCTAAGGACTACGCCACAGATACGCAGTATTTT.